These T cell receptor beta chains were read from a single sample in a study of naive and memory T cell subsets. TCRdb independently ran MiXCR on the UMI-ligation and nested PCR reads; one entry per CDR3 protein. The top ten clones hold approximately 17% of a sample with roughly 27,000 distinct CDR3 sequences, roughly a tenth of them seen once. Source material: effector memory CD4+ T cells from blood. The source is a human donor in good health. CDR3s include the opening cysteine and the closing phenylalanine or tryptophan. The D gene is left open where the match is weak. Only part of the rows carry a size: once, few, many, or a class if the clone is expanded.

d_call,j_call,cdr3_length,clone_size,v_call,cdr3_nt,cdr3_aa
NA,TRBJ2-5,13,NA,TRBV20-1,TGCAGTGCTAGAGATGGGGGGCGCTCGACCCAGTACTTC,CSARDGGRSTQYF
NA,TRBJ1-3,15,few,TRBV11-2,TGTGCCAGCAGCTTGGACGGAAGCTCTGGAAACACCATATATTTT,CASSLDGSSGNTIYF
NA,TRBJ2-1,13,NA,TRBV7-2,TGTGCCAGCAGCCCACCCCGGGTCAATGAGCAGTTCTTC,CASSPPRVNEQFF
NA,TRBJ1-1,13,NA,TRBV20-1,TGCAGTGCTAGCGAAAACGGGATCACTGAAGCTTTCTTT,CSASENGITEAFF
NA,TRBJ2-3,16,few,TRBV7-2,TGTGCCAGCAGCTTAGAGGGCCGGTGGGGCACGGGTACGCAGTATTTT,CASSLEGRWGTGTQYF
NA,TRBJ2-2,15,many,TRBV2,TGTGCCAGCAGTGTTCAGGGGACGAACACCGGGGAGCTGTTTTTT,CASSVQGTNTGELFF
NA,TRBJ1-5,14,medium-sized,TRBV5-8,TGTGCCAGCAGCTTGTACGGGAGCAATCAGCCCCAGCATTTT,CASSLYGSNQPQHF
TRBD2,TRBJ2-3,18,NA,TRBV7-3,TGTGCCAGCAGTCGCCGGGGCGGGGGGGATTCTAGCACAGATACGCAGTATTTT,CASSRRGGGDSSTDTQYF
NA,TRBJ1-4,15,few,TRBV7-9,TGTGCCAGCAGCCACAACCCGACTCAGAATGAAAAACTGTTTTTT,CASSHNPTQNEKLFF
NA,TRBJ2-7,15,few,TRBV6-5,TGTGCCAGCAGTTACCAAGGAGGGAACTCCTACGAGCAGTACTTC,CASSYQGGNSYEQYF
NA,TRBJ2-5,13,NA,TRBV2,TGTGCCAGCAGCGAAAGGGGCATTGTGACCCAGTACTTC,CASSERGIVTQYF
TRBD1,TRBJ2-3,15,many,TRBV6-5,TGTGCCAGCAGGTCGGGACAGATTCGCACAGATACGCAGTATTTT,CASRSGQIRTDTQYF
TRBD1,TRBJ1-1,18,NA,TRBV30,TGTGCCTGGAGTAACCGACAGGGGACAAACTTCATGAACACTGAAGCTTTCTTT,CAWSNRQGTNFMNTEAFF
TRBD2,TRBJ2-1,15,few,TRBV7-6,TGTGCCAGCAGCTTGCTAGCGGGAGTGGCAAATGAGCAGTTCTTC,CASSLLAGVANEQFF
NA,TRBJ2-3,15,medium-sized,TRBV19,TGTGCCAGTAGTCTGGACTCCCGGAGCACAGATACGCAGTATTTT,CASSLDSRSTDTQYF
NA,TRBJ1-2,15,many,TRBV12-3/TRBV12-4,TGTGCCAGCAGTCATAGGCTCCAGGGATCGGCTGGCTACACCTTC,CASSHRLQGSAGYTF
TRBD2,TRBJ2-2,16,few,TRBV7-9,TGTGCCAGCAGCCGGACTAGCGGAGGGGGCACCGGGGAGCTGTTTTTT,CASSRTSGGGTGELFF
NA,TRBJ2-2,14,medium-sized,TRBV12-3/TRBV12-4,TGTGCCAGCAGATCTCGCAGGGGCACCGGGGAGCTGTTTTTT,CASRSRRGTGELFF
NA,TRBJ1-1,13,NA,TRBV19,TGTGCCAGTAGTATGTCGATGTGGACTGAAGCTTTCTTT,CASSMSMWTEAFF
TRBD2,TRBJ2-3,15,NA,TRBV6-2/TRBV6-3,TGTGCCAGCAGAACCGGGACTAGGGTGACAGATACGCAGTATTTT,CASRTGTRVTDTQYF
NA,TRBJ1-2,13,many,TRBV5-5,TGTGCCAGCAGCTTCGCCGGGAGGTCTGGCTACACCTTC,CASSFAGRSGYTF
TRBD2,TRBJ2-1,15,few,TRBV18,TGTGCCAGCTCACCACCATTAGCGGGGTACAATGAGCAGTTCTTC,CASSPPLAGYNEQFF
TRBD2,TRBJ2-2,20,few,TRBV18,TGTGCCAGCTCACCGGACGTGAGGCTAGCGGGGGGACTTAACACCGGGGAGCTGTTTTTT,CASSPDVRLAGGLNTGELFF
TRBD2,TRBJ2-1,13,many,TRBV29-1,TGCAGCGCTAGAGCGGGGGGGGGCAATGAGCAGTTCTTC,CSARAGGGNEQFF
TRBD2,TRBJ2-1,15,few,TRBV20-1,TGCAGTGCTAGAGCGGCAGCGGGGTATTCCAATGAGCAGTTCTTC,CSARAAAGYSNEQFF
TRBD1,TRBJ1-6,14,NA,TRBV12-3/TRBV12-4,TGTGCCAGCACACCGGGACAGGGGCCTTCACCCCTCCACTTT,CASTPGQGPSPLHF
NA,TRBJ1-1,14,few,TRBV12-3/TRBV12-4,TGTGCCAGCAGGAGAAGACAGACGAAAGCTGAAGCTTTCTTT,CASRRRQTKAEAFF
TRBD2,TRBJ2-1,14,NA,TRBV29-1,TGCAGCGGCCTAGCGGGAGTCAAGGTCCATGAGCAGTTCTTC,CSGLAGVKVHEQFF
NA,TRBJ2-5,13,NA,TRBV7-2,TGTGCCAGCAGCCCTGGGGGTAGAGAGACCCAGTACTTC,CASSPGGRETQYF
NA,TRBJ2-7,12,few,TRBV6-1,TGTGCCAGCAGTACAGGTTTTGGGGAGCAGTACTTC,CASSTGFGEQYF
NA,TRBJ1-3,15,many,TRBV18,TGTGCCAGCTTACCCCAGACCGGCTCTGGAAACACCATATATTTT,CASLPQTGSGNTIYF
NA,TRBJ2-1,14,few,TRBV14,TGTGCCAGCAGCCAAGTACAGACTGGCAATGAGCAGTTCTTC,CASSQVQTGNEQFF
NA,TRBJ2-5,15,NA,TRBV6-1,TGTGCCAGCGACCACGCTCTCGGCGGCCAAGAGACCCAGTACTTC,CASDHALGGQETQYF
NA,TRBJ1-2,14,many,TRBV20-1,TGCAGTGCTAGAGATCGGATCCCAATGGCTGGCTACACCTTC,CSARDRIPMAGYTF
NA,TRBJ1-6,15,many,TRBV6-2/TRBV6-3,TGTGCCAGCAGCGGGGGCCTAGCGAGCCGTTCACCCCTCCACTTT,CASSGGLASRSPLHF
NA,TRBJ2-3,16,few,TRBV20-1,TGCAGTGCTAGAGTTGGAGCGGTTGGGGGCACAGATACGCAGTATTTT,CSARVGAVGGTDTQYF
NA,TRBJ2-2,13,many,TRBV3-1,TGTGCCAGCAGCCCTACCGTCCTCGGGGAGCTGTTTTTT,CASSPTVLGELFF
NA,TRBJ1-2,11,NA,TRBV2,TGTGCCAGCAGTGAATTTCTCGGCTACACCTTC,CASSEFLGYTF
TRBD1,TRBJ2-7,12,many,TRBV29-1,TGCAGCGCCTCCGGGACAGGAAATGAGCAGTACTTC,CSASGTGNEQYF
NA,TRBJ2-1,14,NA,TRBV20-1,TGCAGTGCTAGAGATCAAAGGACAGTCGAGTCTCAGTTCTTC,CSARDQRTVESQFF
TRBD1,TRBJ1-5,17,NA,TRBV27,TGTGCCAGCACCGACTTTCCCCTTGACAGGGGGCTAAGGCCCCAGCATTTT,CASTDFPLDRGLRPQHF
TRBD2,TRBJ2-1,17,many,TRBV19,TGTGCCAGTAAACGTGTCAGCGGGGGGCCCTCCTACAATGAGCAGTTCTTC,CASKRVSGGPSYNEQFF